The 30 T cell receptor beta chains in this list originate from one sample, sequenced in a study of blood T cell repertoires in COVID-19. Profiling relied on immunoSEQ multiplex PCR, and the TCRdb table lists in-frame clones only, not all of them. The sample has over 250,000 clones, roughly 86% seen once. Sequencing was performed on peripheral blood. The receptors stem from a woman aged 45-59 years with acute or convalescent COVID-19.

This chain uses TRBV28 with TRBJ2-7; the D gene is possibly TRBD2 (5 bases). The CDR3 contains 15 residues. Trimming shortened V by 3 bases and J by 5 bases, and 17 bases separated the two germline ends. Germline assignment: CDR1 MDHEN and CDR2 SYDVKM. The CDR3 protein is CASSFFSVRVHEQYF. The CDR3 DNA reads TGTGCCAGCAGTTTTTTTAGCGTCCGAGTCCACGAGCAGTACTTC.

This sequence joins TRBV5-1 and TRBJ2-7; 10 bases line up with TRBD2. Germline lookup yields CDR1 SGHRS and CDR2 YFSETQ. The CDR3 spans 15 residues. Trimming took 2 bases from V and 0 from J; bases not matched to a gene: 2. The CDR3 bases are TGCGCCAGCAGCTTATCTAGCGGGAGCTCCTACGAGCAGTACTTC. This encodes CASSLSSGSSYEQYF.

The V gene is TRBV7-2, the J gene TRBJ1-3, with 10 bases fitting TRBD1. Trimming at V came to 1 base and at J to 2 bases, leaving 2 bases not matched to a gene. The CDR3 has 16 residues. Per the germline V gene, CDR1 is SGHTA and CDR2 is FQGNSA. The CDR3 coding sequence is TGTGCCAGCAGCTTAGGACAGGGGGCGACTGGAAACACCATATATTTT. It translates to CASSLGQGATGNTIYF.

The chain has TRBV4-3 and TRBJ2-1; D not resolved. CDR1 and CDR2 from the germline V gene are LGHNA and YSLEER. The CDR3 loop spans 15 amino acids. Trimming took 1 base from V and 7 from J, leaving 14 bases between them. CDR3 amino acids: CASSQAFGPPNEQFF. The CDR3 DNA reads TGCGCCAGCAGCCAAGCGTTTGGCCCTCCAAATGAGCAGTTCTTC.

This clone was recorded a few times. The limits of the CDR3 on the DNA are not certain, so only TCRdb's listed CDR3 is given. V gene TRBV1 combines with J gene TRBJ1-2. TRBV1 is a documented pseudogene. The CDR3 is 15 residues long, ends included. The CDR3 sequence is CTSSYDCEPNYGYTF.

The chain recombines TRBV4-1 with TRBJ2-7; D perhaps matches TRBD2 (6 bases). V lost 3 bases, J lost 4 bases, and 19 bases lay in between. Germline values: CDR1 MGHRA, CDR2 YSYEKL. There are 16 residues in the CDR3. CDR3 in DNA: TGCGCCAGCAGCCACCCGGTAGGCGGGACGGTTTACGAGCAGTACTTC. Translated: CASSHPVGGTVYEQYF.

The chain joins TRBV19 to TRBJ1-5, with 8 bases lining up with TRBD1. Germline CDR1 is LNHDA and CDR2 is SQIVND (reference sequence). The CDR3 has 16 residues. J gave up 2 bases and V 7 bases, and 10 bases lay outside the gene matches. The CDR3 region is CASTPFGQGGNQPQHF. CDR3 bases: TGTGCCAGTACCCCTTTTGGACAGGGCGGCAATCAGCCCCAGCATTTT.

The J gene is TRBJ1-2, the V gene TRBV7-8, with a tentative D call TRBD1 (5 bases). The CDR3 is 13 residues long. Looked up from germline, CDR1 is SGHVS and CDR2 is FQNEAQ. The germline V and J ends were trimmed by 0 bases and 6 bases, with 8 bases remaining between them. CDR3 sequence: CASSLALQDGYTF. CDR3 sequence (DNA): TGTGCCAGCAGCTTAGCATTACAGGATGGCTACACCTTC.

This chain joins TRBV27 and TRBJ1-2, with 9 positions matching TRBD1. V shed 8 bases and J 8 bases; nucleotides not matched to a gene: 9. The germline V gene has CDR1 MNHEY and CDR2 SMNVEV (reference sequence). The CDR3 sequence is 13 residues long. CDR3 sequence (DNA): TGTGCCAGCCAAGACAGGGGGAATGTGGGCTACACCTTC. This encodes CASQDRGNVGYTF.

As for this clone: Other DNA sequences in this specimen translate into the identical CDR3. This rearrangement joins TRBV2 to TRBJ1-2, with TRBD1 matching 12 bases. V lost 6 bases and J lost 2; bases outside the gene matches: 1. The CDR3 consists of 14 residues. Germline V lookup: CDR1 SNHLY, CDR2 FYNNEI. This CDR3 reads CASRGTGGNYGYTF. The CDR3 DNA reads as TGTGCCAGCAGGGGGACAGGGGGCAACTATGGCTACACCTTC. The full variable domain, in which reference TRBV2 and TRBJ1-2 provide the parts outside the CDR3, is EPEVTQTPSHQVTQMGQEVILRCVPISNHLYFYWYRQILGQKVEFLVSFYNNEISEKSEIFDDQFSVERPDGSNFTLKIRSTKLEDSAMYFCASRGTGGNYGYTFGSGTRLTVV.

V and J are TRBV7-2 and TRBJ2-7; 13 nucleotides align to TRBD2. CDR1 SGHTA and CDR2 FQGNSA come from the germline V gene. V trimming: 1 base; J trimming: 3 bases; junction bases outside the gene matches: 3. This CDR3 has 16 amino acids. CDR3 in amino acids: CASSLGLAGGFYEQYF. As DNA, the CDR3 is TGTGCCAGCAGCTTAGGACTAGCGGGAGGTTTCTACGAGCAGTACTTC.

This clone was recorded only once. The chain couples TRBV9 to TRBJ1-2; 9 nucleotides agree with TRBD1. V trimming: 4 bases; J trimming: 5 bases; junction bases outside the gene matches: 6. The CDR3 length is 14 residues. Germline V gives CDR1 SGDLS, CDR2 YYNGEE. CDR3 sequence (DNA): TGTGCCAGCAGCCCCCGGGACAGGGCTTATGGCTACACCTTC. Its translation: CASSPRDRAYGYTF.

The CDR3 nucleotides are TGTGCCATCAGACAGGGGCCGGACTATGGCTACACCTTC. It translates to CAIRQGPDYGYTF. This rearrangement joins TRBV10-3 to TRBJ1-2; 7 bases are a match to TRBD1. Trimming cost V 6 bases and J 3 bases; bases outside gene matches: 4. The CDR3 consists of 13 residues. CDR1 and CDR2 (germline): ENHRY, SYGVKD.

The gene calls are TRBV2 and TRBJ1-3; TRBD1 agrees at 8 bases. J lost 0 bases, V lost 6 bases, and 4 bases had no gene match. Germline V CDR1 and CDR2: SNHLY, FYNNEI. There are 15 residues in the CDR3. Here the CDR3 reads CASSFTGGSGNTIYF. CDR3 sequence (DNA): TGTGCCAGCAGCTTTACAGGGGGCTCTGGAAACACCATATATTTT.

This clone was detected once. The CDR3 DNA reads TGTGCCAGCAGCTTAACGGGACTAGTATTTGAGCAGTTCTTC. It yields the protein CASSLTGLVFEQFF. V usage is TRBV7-2 and J usage is TRBJ2-1; TRBD2 matches at 8 bases. Germline loops: CDR1 SGHTA, CDR2 FQGNSA. Unmatched junction bases numbered 6, after V lost 2 bases and J lost 9 bases. This CDR3 is built from 14 residues.

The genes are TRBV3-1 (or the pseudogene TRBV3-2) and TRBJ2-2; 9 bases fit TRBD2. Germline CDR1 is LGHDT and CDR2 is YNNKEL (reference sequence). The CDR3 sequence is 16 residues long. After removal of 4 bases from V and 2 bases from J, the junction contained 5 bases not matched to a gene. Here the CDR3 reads CASSLGLAFNTGELFF. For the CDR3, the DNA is TGTGCCAGCAGCCTTGGACTAGCGTTTAACACCGGGGAGCTGTTTTTT.

CDR3 protein: CAGTDRVGNQPQHF. CDR3 DNA: TGTGCCGGAACGGACAGGGTGGGCAATCAGCCCCAGCATTTT. The chain is built from TRBV2 and TRBJ1-5; 8 nucleotides line up with TRBD1. The germline gives CDR1 SNHLY, CDR2 FYNNEI. The CDR3 runs to 14 residues. V shed 11 bases, J shed 2 bases, and the junction held 8 bases outside the gene matches.

CDR3 protein: CASSHLGVGETQYF. The DNA for the CDR3 is TGCGCCAGCAGCCATCTCGGGGTGGGGGAGACCCAGTACTTC. The V and J genes are TRBV4-1 and TRBJ2-5; a possible D gene is TRBD2 (5 bases). The CDR3 is 14 residues long. Germline V lookup: CDR1 MGHRA, CDR2 YSYEKL. Trimming stripped 3 bases from V and 5 bases from J, with 13 bases between.

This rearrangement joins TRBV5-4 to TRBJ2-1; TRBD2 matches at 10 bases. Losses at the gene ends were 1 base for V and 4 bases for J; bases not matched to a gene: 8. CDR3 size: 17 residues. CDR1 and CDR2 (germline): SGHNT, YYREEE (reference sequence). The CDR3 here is CASSLNPGLAKYNEQFF. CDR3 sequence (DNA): TGTGCCAGCAGCTTGAACCCGGGACTAGCGAAATACAATGAGCAGTTCTTC.

The DNA for the CDR3 is TGCGCCAGCAGTCAAGAACTTTCGCCTGAAGGGGTCTCGAACACCGGGGAGCTGTTTTTT. It translates to CASSQELSPEGVSNTGELFF. V is TRBV23-1 and J is TRBJ2-2, with a weak D call TRBD1 (5 bases). TRBV23-1 is reported as an ORF; its role is uncertain. Trimming cost V 2 bases and J 0 bases, with 22 bases left between them. The CDR3 covers 20 residues.

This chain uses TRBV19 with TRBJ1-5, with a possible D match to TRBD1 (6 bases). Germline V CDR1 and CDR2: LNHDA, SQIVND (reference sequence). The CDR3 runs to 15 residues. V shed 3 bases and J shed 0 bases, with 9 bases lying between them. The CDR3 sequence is CASSIGQFSNQPQHF. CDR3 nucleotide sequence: TGTGCCAGTAGTATCGGACAGTTTAGCAATCAGCCCCAGCATTTT.

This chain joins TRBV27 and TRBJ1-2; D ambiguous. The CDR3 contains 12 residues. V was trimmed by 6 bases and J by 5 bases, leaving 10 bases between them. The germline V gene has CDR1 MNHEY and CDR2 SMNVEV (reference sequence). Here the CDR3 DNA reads TGTGCCAGCAGGACCCCGGGGTATGGCTACACCTTC. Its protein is CASRTPGYGYTF.

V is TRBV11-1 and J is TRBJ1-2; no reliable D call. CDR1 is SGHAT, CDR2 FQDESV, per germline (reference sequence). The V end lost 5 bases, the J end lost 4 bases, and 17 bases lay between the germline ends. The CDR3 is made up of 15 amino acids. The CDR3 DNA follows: TGTGCCAGCAGCACTGGGAGCACCCGAGGCTATGGCTACACCTTC. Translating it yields CASSTGSTRGYGYTF.

The CDR3 DNA reads as TGTGCCAGCAGTTTATGGGAGGGAGCTGGGTACGAGCAGTACTTC. Its translation: CASSLWEGAGYEQYF. V and J are TRBV28 and TRBJ2-7; possibly TRBD2 for D (6 bases). Germline V gene sequence: CDR1 MDHEN, CDR2 SYDVKM. Trimming left V 0 bases short and J 4 bases short, with 13 bases between. The CDR3 totals 15 residues.

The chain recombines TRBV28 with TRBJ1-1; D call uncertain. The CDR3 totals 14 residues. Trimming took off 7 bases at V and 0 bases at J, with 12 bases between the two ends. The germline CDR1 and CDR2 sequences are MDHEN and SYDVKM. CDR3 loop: CASTAFSMNTEAFF. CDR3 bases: TGTGCCAGCACAGCGTTCTCTATGAACACTGAAGCTTTCTTT.

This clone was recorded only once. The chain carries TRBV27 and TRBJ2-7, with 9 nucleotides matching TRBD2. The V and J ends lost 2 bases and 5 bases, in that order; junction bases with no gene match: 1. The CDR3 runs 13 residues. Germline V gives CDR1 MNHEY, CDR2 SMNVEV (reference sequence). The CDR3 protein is CASSLPSGNEQYF. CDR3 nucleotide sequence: TGTGCCAGCAGTTTACCTAGCGGGAACGAGCAGTACTTC.

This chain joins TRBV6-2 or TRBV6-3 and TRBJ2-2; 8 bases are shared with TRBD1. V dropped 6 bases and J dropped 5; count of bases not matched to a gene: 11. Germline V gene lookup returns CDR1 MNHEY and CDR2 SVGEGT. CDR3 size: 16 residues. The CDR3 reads CASSRSTGAQTGELFF. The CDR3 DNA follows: TGTGCCAGCAGCCGCTCGACAGGGGCCCAAACCGGGGAGCTGTTTTTT.

The CDR3 loop is CASSSPGLDRSEQYF. In DNA form, the CDR3 reads TGTGCCAGCAGTTCTCCGGGACTCGATAGATCCGAGCAGTACTTC. The rearrangement links TRBV13 to TRBJ2-7; D is possibly TRBD2 (6 bases). This CDR3 is 15 amino acids long. Per germline, CDR1 PRHDT and CDR2 FYEKMQ (reference sequence). V lost 6 bases, J lost 6 bases, and 21 bases lay in between.

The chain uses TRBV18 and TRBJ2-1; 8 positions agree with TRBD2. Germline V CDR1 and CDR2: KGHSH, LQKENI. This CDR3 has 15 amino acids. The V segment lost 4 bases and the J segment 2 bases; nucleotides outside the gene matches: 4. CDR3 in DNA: TGTGCCAGCTCACTCGCGGGAGGACCCTACAATGAGCAGTTCTTC. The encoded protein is CASSLAGGPYNEQFF.

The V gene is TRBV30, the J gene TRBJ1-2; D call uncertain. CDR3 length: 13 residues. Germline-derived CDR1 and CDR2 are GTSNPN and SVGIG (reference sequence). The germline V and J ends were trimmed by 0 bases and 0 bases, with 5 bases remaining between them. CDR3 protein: CAWSVQANYGYTF. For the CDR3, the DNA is TGTGCCTGGAGTGTCCAGGCTAACTATGGCTACACCTTC.